A selection of T cell receptor beta chains follows, all from one sample in a study of shared clonotypes between healthy human individuals. Assay: immunoSEQ multiplex PCR; the TCRdb copy retains only in-frame clones and omits some. Of 2.5 million or so clones in the sample, over 85% were seen once. Sample: naive CD4+ T cells sorted from blood. The receptors were gathered from a man between 18 and 35 years old in good health. The CDR3 runs from the conserved cysteine through the conserved F or W. The D gene is left open where the match is weak. Clone size is not always given. Where it is, it says once, few, many or a class for expanded clones.

j_call v_call clone_size d_call cdr3_nt cdr3_aa
TRBJ1-1 TRBV7-9 few TRBD1 TGTGCCAGCAGTGGGGACAGGGTTCATGAAGCTTTCTTT CASSGDRVHEAFF
TRBJ1-1 TRBV6-1 once . TGTGCCAGCGGGAAAGACAACCGGGGCACTGAAGCTTTCTTT CASGKDNRGTEAFF
TRBJ1-6 TRBV6-5 . . TGTGCCACCCGGGTAGGAGGGGAGAACTCACCCCTCCACTTT CATRVGGENSPLHF
TRBJ1-2 TRBV5-5 . TRBD1 TGTGCCAGCAGCTCGCAGTATACAGGGGTGAAGTATGGCTACACCTTC CASSSQYTGVKYGYTF
TRBJ2-5 TRBV7-2 . TRBD1 TGTGCCAGCAGCCCAGTGACAGGGCTTCAGGGGACCCAGTACTTC CASSPVTGLQGTQYF
TRBJ1-5 TRBV2 few . TGTGCCAGCAGTGGTGGAAATAGCAATCAGCCCCAGCATTTT CASSGGNSNQPQHF
TRBJ2-7 TRBV23-1 . TRBD1 TGCGCCAGCAGTCACAAAAGGGGACAGGGGAGCTCCTACGAGCAGTACTTC CASSHKRGQGSSYEQYF
TRBJ2-5 TRBV5-1 . TRBD2 TGCGCCAGCAGCCTTGGGACTAGCGACCTTCAAGAGACCCAGTACTTC CASSLGTSDLQETQYF
TRBJ2-2 TRBV11-3 . . TGTGCCAGCAGCTTAATGGGGTCGTTGAACACCGGGGAGCTGTTTTTT CASSLMGSLNTGELFF
TRBJ2-7 TRBV7-8 . . TGTGCCAGCAGCTTAGATAACGAGCAGTACTTC CASSLDNEQYF
TRBJ1-2 TRBV21-1 few . TGTGCCAGCAACCACAGGTATGGCTACACCTTC CASNHRYGYTF
TRBJ2-1 TRBV9 . . TGTGCCAGCAGCGTAGTGGAGAGCTCCTACAATGAGCAGTTCTTC CASSVVESSYNEQFF
TRBJ2-5 TRBV6-5 . . TGTGCCAGCACTGACCCGACGGGGGAGGAGACCCAGTACTTC CASTDPTGEETQYF
TRBJ2-1 TRBV6-6 . TRBD2 TGTGCCAGCAGTCGGACTAGCGGGAGAGCAGAGAATGAGCAGTTCTTC CASSRTSGRAENEQFF
TRBJ1-2 TRBV7-9 . . TGTGCCAGCAGCTCGATAGGGCAGAGCTATGGCTACACCTTC CASSSIGQSYGYTF
TRBJ2-5 TRBV9 . TRBD2 TGTGCCAGCAGCGTAGGGCTAGCGGGGGTCCAAGAGACCCAGTACTTC CASSVGLAGVQETQYF
TRBJ2-7 TRBV28 . TRBD1 TGTGCCAGCAGCCCACAGGGGCACTCCTACGAGCAGTACTTC CASSPQGHSYEQYF
TRBJ2-1 TRBV2 . TRBD2 TGTGCCAGCAGTGGGTGGAGGACTAGCGGCTACAATGAGCAGTTCTTC CASSGWRTSGYNEQFF
TRBJ2-7 TRBV23-1 . . TGCGCCAGCAGTCAATCGAGGGGCAAGGGATCCTACGAGCAGTACTTC CASSQSRGKGSYEQYF
TRBJ2-6 TRBV30 . . TGTGCCTGGAGTAGAGAGGGTCCTGGGGCCAACGTCCTGACTTTC CAWSREGPGANVLTF